A single sample gave rise to the 10 T cell receptor beta chains below, sequenced in a study of beta chain features in type 1 diabetes. Expressed TCRB transcripts were sequenced because the entire RNA isolate underwent reverse transcription. Assay: immunoSEQ multiplex PCR; the TCRdb copy retains only in-frame clones and omits some. This sample has about 450,000 clones, with 9.5% to 12% found just once. Specimen: naive CD4+ T cells from blood. Source of these receptors: a woman under 30 in good health.

This clone appeared a few times. This sequence joins TRBV29-1 and TRBJ2-5, with 8 positions matching TRBD2. The CDR3 extends over 14 amino acids. Trimming at V came to 6 bases and at J to 1 base, leaving 7 bases not matched to a gene. Germline CDR1 SQVTM, CDR2 ANQGSEA. As DNA, the CDR3 is TGCAGCGTGGGGGAACGGGGGGGCCAAGAGACCCAGTACTTC. Its protein product is CSVGERGGQETQYF. The whole variable domain, filled in from reference TRBV29-1 and TRBJ2-5, reads SAVISQKPSRDICQRGTSLTIQCQVDSQVTMMFWYRQQPGQSLTLIATANQGSEATYESGFVIDKFPISRPNLTFSTLTVSNMSPEDSSIYLCSVGERGGQETQYFGPGTRLLVL.

The chain links TRBV5-1 to TRBJ2-1; D is unresolved. V was clipped by 1 base and J by 7 bases, with 12 bases between them. This CDR3 has 14 residues. The germline CDR1 and CDR2 sequences are SGHRS and YFSETQ. The CDR3 reads CASSLLVDRNEQFF. The CDR3 DNA reads TGCGCCAGCAGCTTGTTGGTGGATCGGAATGAGCAGTTCTTC.

The chain couples TRBV2 to TRBJ2-7, with D unclear. This CDR3 region has 12 residues. Germline V gene sequence: CDR1 SNHLY, CDR2 FYNNEI. V shed 5 bases and J shed 7 bases, with 12 bases lying between them. DNA of the CDR3: TGTGCCAGCAGTCCTGGACCCATTGAGCAGTACTTC. The encoded protein is CASSPGPIEQYF.

This clone was counted a few times. This chain links TRBV7-9 with TRBJ2-3; D unresolved. Trimming shortened V by 2 bases and J by 2 bases, and 8 bases separated the two germline ends. This CDR3 spans 14 amino acids. Germline V gene lookup returns CDR1 SEHNR and CDR2 FQNEAQ (reference sequence). Here the CDR3 DNA reads TGTGCCAGCAGCTTAACCCTGGACACAGATACGCAGTATTTT. It is translated as CASSLTLDTDTQYF.

The chain is built from TRBV6-5 and TRBJ2-3; D possibly matches TRBD1 or TRBD2 (5 bases each). CDR1 is MNHEY and CDR2 is SVGAGI in the germline V gene. The CDR3 runs to 15 residues. V lost 2 bases, J lost 4 bases, and 13 bases lay in between. The CDR3 DNA reads TGTGCCAGCAGTTACATGGGTTTGGGGGCAGATACGCAGTATTTT. This encodes CASSYMGLGADTQYF.

This clone came up a few times. The rearrangement uses TRBV5-1 and TRBJ2-5, with D unresolved. V lost 4 bases and J lost 2, with 3 bases in between. The CDR3 is made up of 11 amino acids. CDR1 and CDR2 (germline): SGHRS, YFSETQ. The CDR3 here is CASSMQETQYF. The CDR3 nucleotides read TGCGCCAGCAGCATGCAAGAGACCCAGTACTTC. Full variable domain (missing parts from reference TRBV5-1 and TRBJ2-5): KAGVTQTPRYLIKTRGQQVTLSCSPISGHRSVSWYQQTPGQGLQFLFEYFSETQRNKGNFPGRFSGRQFSNSRSEMNVSTLELGDSALYLCASSMQETQYFGPGTRLLVL.

In its sample, this clone was seen a few times. The chain couples TRBV4-1 to TRBJ2-7; TRBD1 aligns across 8 bases. Losses at the gene ends were 3 bases for V and 2 bases for J; bases not matched to a gene: 6. Per germline, CDR1 MGHRA and CDR2 YSYEKL. The CDR3 consists of 15 residues. CDR3 loop: CASSQTGVVPYEQYV. CDR3 nucleotides: TGCGCCAGCAGCCAGACAGGGGTAGTCCCCTACGAGCAGTACGTC.

This clone was seen more than once but under ten times. The V call is TRBV9, the J call TRBJ2-7, with 7 bases identical to TRBD2. The germline CDR1 and CDR2 sequences are SGDLS and YYNGEE. Losses at the gene ends were 3 bases for V and 0 bases for J; bases not matched to a gene: 3. This CDR3 comprises 14 residues. As DNA, the CDR3 is TGTGCCAGCAGCGGACAGCGGGACTCCTACGAGCAGTACTTC. Its protein is CASSGQRDSYEQYF.

This clone was observed a handful of times. The chain recombines TRBV4-3 with TRBJ1-5, with TRBD1 matching 7 bases. The CDR3 loop spans 15 amino acids. CDR1 and CDR2 from the germline V gene are LGHNA and YSLEER. The trim removed 4 bases at V and 1 base at J, leaving 4 bases unmatched. The CDR3 protein is CASSLGTASNQPQHF. The CDR3 nucleotides read TGCGCCAGCAGCCTAGGGACAGCAAGCAATCAGCCCCAGCATTTT.

A few counts support this clone. This chain connects TRBV5-6 to TRBJ2-3, with D unclear. V was pared by 2 bases and J by 4 bases, with 14 bases between. The CDR3 is 15 residues long. Germline assignment: CDR1 SGHDT and CDR2 YYEEEE. The CDR3 sequence: CASSFTRPAPDTQYF. The CDR3 bases are TGTGCCAGCAGCTTCACAAGGCCCGCCCCAGATACGCAGTATTTT.